These 22 T cell receptor beta chains were all obtained from the same sample, sequenced in a study of blood T cell repertoires in COVID-19. Sequencing used immunoSEQ multiplex PCR; TCRdb keeps in-frame clones, though not all of them. The sample has a few hundred thousand clones, around 85% seen once. The specimen was peripheral blood. The receptor source for this set is a human donor with COVID-19, enrolled during active disease. The donor label of this sample is uncertain.

CDR3 region: CASSLAVAEYNEQFF. The CDR3 coding sequence is TGTGCCAGCAGCTTAGCGGTAGCGGAATACAATGAGCAGTTCTTC. The rearrangement links TRBV7-2 to TRBJ2-1; weak D call: TRBD2 (6 bases). The CDR3 spans 15 residues. Between the trimmed V and J ends, which lost 0 bases and 4 bases, there was a span of 10 bases. Germline CDR1 reads SGHTA; CDR2 reads FQGNSA.

This clone was seen only a few times. The CDR3 nucleotides read TGTGCCAGCAGGACCGGGACAGGATACACCGGGGAGCTGTTTTTT. Translation: CASRTGTGYTGELFF. The chain combines TRBV2 with TRBJ2-2; 8 bases line up with TRBD1. The J segment lost 3 bases and the V segment lost 6 bases, leaving 6 bases of the junction unmatched. CDR1 and CDR2 (germline): SNHLY, FYNNEI. The CDR3 totals 15 residues.

CDR3 region: CASSHHRGRLATNEKLFF. CDR3 DNA: TGCGCCAGCAGCCACCACAGGGGGCGACTGGCAACTAATGAAAAACTGTTTTTT. The chain employs TRBV4-1 and TRBJ1-4; 9 nucleotides line up with TRBD1. Looked up from germline, CDR1 is MGHRA and CDR2 is YSYEKL. Trimming at V came to 3 bases and at J to 0 bases, leaving 8 bases not matched to a gene. This CDR3 comprises 18 residues.

The chain has TRBV28 and TRBJ2-2; maybe TRBD1 (6 bases). V was trimmed by 6 bases and J by 5 bases, leaving 10 bases between them. The CDR3 totals 13 residues. Germline assignment: CDR1 MDHEN and CDR2 SYDVKM. The CDR3 bases are TGTGCCAGCAGGACAGGCGGGACCGGGGAGCTGTTTTTT. Its translation: CASRTGGTGELFF.

The CDR3 is CADEGLGLVEAFF. CDR3 nucleotides: TGTGCCGATGAGGGTTTGGGTTTGGTTGAAGCTTTCTTT. The V gene is TRBV12-3 or TRBV12-4, the J gene TRBJ1-1; the D is unclear. V lost 11 bases, J lost 7 bases, and 20 bases lay in between. The CDR3 loop spans 13 amino acids.

CDR3 residues: CASSFVDRGYGYTF. CDR3 nucleotides: TGTGCCAGCAGCTTTGTGGACAGGGGATATGGCTACACCTTC. The rearrangement joins TRBV11-2 to TRBJ1-2; 9 bases are shared with TRBD1. Germline V lookup: CDR1 SGHAT, CDR2 FQNNGV. This CDR3 region has 14 residues. V shed 3 bases and J 5 bases; nucleotides not matched to a gene: 4.

The J gene is TRBJ1-6, the V gene TRBV18; possibly TRBD1 for D (6 bases). Trimming removed 4 bases at V and 0 bases at J, with 13 bases between. This CDR3 has 17 residues. Germline V gene data show CDR1 as KGHSH and CDR2 as LQKENI. The CDR3 here is CASSRDIPDSYNSPLHF. As DNA, the CDR3 is TGTGCCAGCTCACGGGACATCCCTGACTCCTATAATTCACCCCTCCACTTT.

The chain couples TRBV4-3 to TRBJ1-1; D is unresolved. Germline V CDR1 and CDR2: LGHNA, YSLEER. The CDR3 loop spans 14 amino acids. V was trimmed by 0 bases and J by 3 bases, leaving 8 bases between them. This CDR3 reads CASSQDGLDTEAFF. CDR3 DNA sequence: TGCGCCAGCAGCCAAGACGGACTAGACACTGAAGCTTTCTTT.

This chain's CDR3 is CASRPDRVQGAFF. CDR3 nucleotide sequence: TGTGCCAGCAGGCCGGACAGGGTTCAGGGAGCTTTCTTT. The chain has TRBV6-5 and TRBJ1-1; 8 nucleotides match TRBD1. CDR3 size: 13 residues. CDR1 is MNHEY, CDR2 SVGAGI, per germline. The V gene end was trimmed by 6 bases and the J gene end by 10 bases; junction bases not matched to a gene: 10.

The chain couples TRBV28 to TRBJ1-4; D gene ambiguous. The germline V and J ends were trimmed by 3 bases and 4 bases, with 9 bases remaining between them. Germline V gene lookup returns CDR1 MDHEN and CDR2 SYDVKM. The CDR3 spans 14 residues. DNA for the CDR3: TGTGCCAGCAGTTTCTTACAGATTAATGAAAAACTGTTTTTT. Translated, it gives CASSFLQINEKLFF.

The chain has TRBV18 and TRBJ1-6; 7 positions agree with TRBD1. Germline CDR1 and CDR2: KGHSH and LQKENI. There are 14 residues in the CDR3. V lost 6 bases and J lost 8; bases outside the gene matches: 7. The CDR3 is CASSRDREDSPLHF. The CDR3 nucleotides read TGTGCCAGCTCGCGAGACAGGGAGGATTCACCCCTCCACTTT.

For the CDR3, the DNA is TGTGCCAGCTCACTAAAGAGCGGGGGAAAGACCCAGTACTTC. Translation: CASSLKSGGKTQYF. The rearrangement joins TRBV18 to TRBJ2-5; 8 bases fit TRBD2. Trimming cost V 4 bases and J 6 bases; bases outside gene matches: 7. This CDR3 is 14 amino acids long. Germline V gene sequence: CDR1 KGHSH, CDR2 LQKENI.

This clone was counted a single time. This chain links TRBV7-3 with TRBJ2-2; the match to TRBD1 covers 8 bases. This CDR3 is built from 18 residues. V lost 0 bases, J lost 2 bases, and 8 bases stayed unmatched. Looked up from germline, CDR1 is SGHTA and CDR2 is FQGTGA. CDR3 amino acids: CASSLTPDRETNTGELFF. The CDR3 coding sequence is TGTGCCAGCAGCTTAACGCCGGACAGGGAGACTAACACCGGGGAGCTGTTTTTT.

The chain is built from TRBV29-1 and TRBJ1-5; D unresolved. Trimming took 7 bases from V and 3 from J, leaving 13 bases between them. Germline CDR1 reads SQVTM; CDR2 reads ANQGSEA. The CDR3 extends over 13 amino acids. Here the CDR3 reads CSARRGDNQPQHF. CDR3 nucleotide sequence: TGCAGCGCACGTCGGGGAGACAATCAGCCCCAGCATTTT.

The chain couples TRBV7-6 to TRBJ2-6; no definite D call. The V gene lost 2 bases and the J gene lost 1 base, with 9 bases spanning the gap. The CDR3 is 16 residues long. CDR1 and CDR2 from the germline V gene are SGHVS and FNYEAQ. CDR3 loop: CASSLLGESGANVLTF. The DNA of the CDR3 is TGTGCCAGCAGCTTATTGGGCGAGTCTGGGGCCAACGTCCTGACTTTC.

The chain has TRBV7-9 and TRBJ2-1; 10 positions agree with TRBD2. The CDR3 is 18 amino acids. The ends lost 1 base at V and 0 bases at J; junction bases unmatched: 6. Looked up from germline, CDR1 is SEHNR and CDR2 is FQNEAQ (reference sequence). CDR3 region: CASSLVGTSVYSYNEQFF. The CDR3 nucleotides are TGTGCCAGCAGCTTAGTCGGGACTAGCGTTTACTCCTACAATGAGCAGTTCTTC.

The gene calls are TRBV18 and TRBJ2-7; 13 bases agree with TRBD2. Germline CDR1 reads KGHSH; CDR2 reads LQKENI. Trimming removed 4 bases from V and 6 bases from J; junction bases left unmatched: 6. The CDR3 runs 15 residues. CDR3: CASSLQTSGRSEQYF. CDR3 DNA: TGTGCCAGCTCACTTCAGACTAGCGGGAGGAGCGAGCAGTACTTC.

To note about this clone: Other DNA variants within this sample encode the same CDR3. CDR3 protein: CASSPRTSGTYEQYF. The CDR3 nucleotides are TGTGCCAGCAGCCCGAGGACTAGCGGGACTTACGAGCAGTACTTC. J is TRBJ2-7 and V is TRBV7-2; TRBD2 aligns across 12 bases. The CDR3 consists of 15 residues. CDR1 and CDR2 (germline): SGHTA, FQGNSA. V gave up 5 bases and J gave up 4 bases; unmatched junction bases: 6. Full variable domain (missing parts from reference TRBV7-2 and TRBJ2-7): GAGVSQSPSNKVTEKGKDVELRCDPISGHTALYWYRQSLGQGLEFLIYFQGNSAPDKSGLPSDRFSAERTGGSVSTLTIQRTQQEDSAVYLCASSPRTSGTYEQYFGPGTRLTVT.

This chain links TRBV6-5 with TRBJ1-6; D remains unclear. CDR3 length equals 15 residues. Germline loops: CDR1 MNHEY, CDR2 SVGAGI. The ends were cut back, 0 bases at V and 10 bases at J, with 13 bases in the middle. The CDR3 DNA is TGTGCCAGCAGTTACTCGAACCTCAGGTGGTCACCCCTCCACTTT. It encodes CASSYSNLRWSPLHF.

The gene calls are TRBV28 and TRBJ2-7; weak D call: TRBD2 (5 bases). V lost 6 bases to trimming and J lost 5 bases, with 17 bases between them. The CDR3 runs 14 residues. From germline, CDR1 is MDHEN and CDR2 SYDVKM. This CDR3 is CASRPPGGRNEQYF. The CDR3 coding sequence is TGTGCCAGCAGGCCGCCAGGAGGACGGAACGAGCAGTACTTC.

The gene calls are TRBV19 and TRBJ1-1, with TRBD1 as a possible D gene (6 bases). Trimming removed 3 bases at V and 1 base at J, with 21 bases between. The germline V gene has CDR1 LNHDA and CDR2 SQIVND (reference sequence). This CDR3 contains 18 residues. The CDR3 is CASSMAFWDTSSNTEAFF. In nucleotides, the CDR3 is TGTGCCAGTAGTATGGCGTTTTGGGACACCTCCTCGAACACTGAAGCTTTCTTT.

The chain employs TRBV28 and TRBJ1-1; 9 nucleotides align to TRBD1. The CDR3 loop spans 13 amino acids. V gave up 6 bases and J gave up 7 bases; unmatched junction bases: 6. Per germline, CDR1 MDHEN and CDR2 SYDVKM. For the CDR3, the DNA is TGTGCCAGCAGCCGGACAGGGGCCGTTGAAGCTTTCTTT. Protein sequence: CASSRTGAVEAFF.